Below, 20 T cell receptor beta chains from the same sample are listed, as sequenced in a study of T cells expressing NK-cell markers. For each CDR3 protein, TCRdb gives one entry from its re-call of the 5' RACE reads, without DNA. In total, the table holds 300,000 to 450,000 distinct CDR3 sequences. The sample consisted of blood T cells: a sorted CD56 or NKG2C T cell subset, CD4+ or CD8+ T cells, or bulk PBMC T cells (not recorded which). These receptors were obtained from a man aged 18-70 years in good health.

The chain couples TRBV5-1 to TRBJ2-7; without DNA, the TCRdb call of TRBD2 cannot be checked. Germline CDR1 SGHRS, CDR2 YFSETQ. The CDR3 runs to 15 residues. Here the CDR3 reads CASSFDMRDTYEQYF.

The rearrangement uses TRBV12-3 or TRBV12-4 and TRBJ2-5; there is no DNA to check the TCRdb D call of TRBD1. This CDR3 contains 16 residues. Here the CDR3 reads CASSFLLDGGGLTQYF.

This chain connects TRBV12-3 or TRBV12-4 to TRBJ2-1; TCRdb names TRBD2, which stays unverified in the absence of DNA. This CDR3 is built from 15 residues. CDR3 amino acids: CASSFFAGLGNEQFF.

CDR3 sequence: CASSQHRGQGRTGTEAFF. The chain couples TRBV14 to TRBJ1-1; TCRdb's D call of TRBD1 is untestable without DNA. This CDR3 region has 18 residues. CDR1 and CDR2 from the germline V gene are SGHDN and FVKESK.

This chain uses TRBV28 with TRBJ1-5; the D call from TCRdb, TRBD1, cannot be confirmed without DNA. The CDR3 covers 16 residues. Germline V lookup: CDR1 MDHEN, CDR2 SYDVKM. CDR3 sequence: CASRGFRGGNNQPQHF.

The gene calls are TRBV12-3 or TRBV12-4 and TRBJ2-7. The CDR3 is 16 residues long. CDR3 in amino acids: CASSRHLRGSSYEQYF.

The chain joins TRBV19 to TRBJ2-1; TCRdb's D call of TRBD2 is untestable without DNA. The CDR3 is 15 amino acids. CDR1 is LNHDA, CDR2 SQIVND, per germline (reference sequence). The CDR3 protein is CASSPWQGGDNEQFF.

V gene TRBV20-1 combines with J gene TRBJ1-2; TCRdb names TRBD1, which stays unverified in the absence of DNA. CDR1 DFQATT and CDR2 SNEGSKA come from the germline V gene (reference sequence). The length of the CDR3 is 13 residues. CDR3 in amino acids: CSARGGQESSYTF.

This chain links TRBV5-5 with TRBJ1-4. The length of the CDR3 is 16 residues. The germline gives CDR1 SGHKS, CDR2 YYEKEE (reference sequence). CDR3 sequence: CASSSNPTTTNEKLFF.

The chain joins TRBV3-1 to TRBJ2-3; the TCRdb call, TRBD2, lacks DNA for checking. Looked up from germline, CDR1 is LGHDT and CDR2 is YNNKEL (reference sequence). This CDR3 is built from 19 residues. CDR3 in amino acids: CASSQEGLAGDHVSDTQYF.

The gene calls are TRBV2 and TRBJ2-1; no DNA is available, so the TRBD1 call from TCRdb remains unchecked. Germline-derived CDR1 and CDR2 are SNHLY and FYNNEI. The CDR3 extends over 14 amino acids. The CDR3 loop is CASSVRAGYNEQFF. The whole variable domain, remainder taken from reference TRBV2 and TRBJ2-1, is EPEVTQTPSHQVTQMGQEVILRCVPISNHLYFYWYRQILGQKVEFLVSFYNNEISEKSEIFDDQFSVERPDGSNFTLKIRSTKLEDSAMYFCASSVRAGYNEQFFGPGTRLTVL.

The chain links TRBV29-1 to TRBJ2-7; the D call of TRBD1 rests on TCRdb alone, since no DNA is present to check it. Germline CDR1 is SQVTM and CDR2 is ANQGSEA. This CDR3 spans 14 amino acids. CDR3: CSVVGTGSSYEQYF.

This sequence joins TRBV10-3 and TRBJ2-6; TCRdb gives TRBD2 as the D gene, but with no DNA this cannot be confirmed. Germline V gene lookup returns CDR1 ENHRY and CDR2 SYGVKD. The CDR3 contains 17 residues. The CDR3 protein is CAISESQGRSGANVLTF.

This CDR3 reads CSAWTTRDTYEQYF. The J gene is TRBJ2-7, the V gene TRBV20-1; TCRdb lists TRBD1, though no DNA is available to test this call. The CDR3 has 14 amino acids. The germline gives CDR1 DFQATT, CDR2 SNEGSKA (reference sequence).

The genes are TRBV2 and TRBJ1-5. The CDR3 sequence is 13 residues long. Germline lookup yields CDR1 SNHLY and CDR2 FYNNEI. The CDR3 loop reads CASSRGIRQPQHF.

This chain joins TRBV1 and TRBJ2-6; TCRdb gives TRBD1 as the D gene, but with no DNA this cannot be confirmed. TRBV1 is termed a pseudogene. The CDR3 consists of 15 residues. This CDR3 is CTSSDAGDGANVLTF.

The V call is TRBV29-1, the J call TRBJ2-7; the TCRdb call, TRBD1, lacks DNA for checking. Germline V gives CDR1 SQVTM, CDR2 ANQGSEA. The CDR3 is 14 amino acids. The CDR3 here is CSVQPRGNSYEQYF.

The chain couples TRBV12-3 or TRBV12-4 to TRBJ1-3. The CDR3 length is 12 residues. The CDR3 reads CASHPSGNTIYF.

V usage is TRBV12-3 or TRBV12-4 and J usage is TRBJ1-5; the D call from TCRdb, TRBD1, cannot be confirmed without DNA. The CDR3 is 17 residues long. CDR3 amino acids: CASRTGTPDNSNQPQHF.

The chain joins TRBV20-1 to TRBJ2-5; TCRdb indicates TRBD2, and absent DNA this call remains unverified. This CDR3 region has 15 residues. Germline V lookup: CDR1 DFQATT, CDR2 SNEGSKA (reference sequence). The CDR3 spells CSAATSGGRQETQYF.